This T cell receptor beta chain was identified in a study of graft-versus-host responses after intestinal transplantation. About this clone: Its antigen remains unknown.

Profiled with immunoSEQ multiplex PCR; TCRdb holds only in-frame clones, not every one. The table lists roughly 90,000 clones, 88% of them singletons. Study-wide results and caveats: When patients had graft-donor T cell macrochimerism, their allografts held high graft-versus-host to host-versus-graft clonal ratios.

The CDR3 extends over 14 amino acids. Germline CDR1 MNHEY, CDR2 SMNVEV (reference sequence). With 8 bases clipped from V and 0 bases from J, the junction kept 7 bases outside the gene matches. This receptor was taken from a human donor who was the organ donor for an intestinal transplant. The J gene is TRBJ2-7, the V gene TRBV27; 7 nucleotides agree with TRBD1. The source was unstimulated CD4+ T cells sorted from spleen or lymph node cells, collected before transplant. The CDR3 spells CASRDRPSSYEQYF. CDR3 nucleotides: TGTGCCAGCCGGGACAGACCCTCCTCCTACGAGCAGTACTTC.